This TCR beta chain was found in a study of OX40 agonist ivuxolimab in advanced cancers. The protocol was immunoSEQ multiplex PCR, while the TCRdb copy is restricted to in-frame clones and leaves out a portion. Here the sample spans tens of thousands of clones, roughly 81% being singletons. The CDR3 has 14 residues. J lost 7 bases, V lost 2 bases, and 5 bases had no gene match. The germline V gene encodes CDR1 MNHEY and CDR2 SVGAGI. The sequencing here drew on CD4+ or CD8+ T cells sorted from blood, taken in a trial of the OX40 agonist ivuxolimab. The source is an adult with an advanced solid tumor such as melanoma, head and neck, liver or kidney cancer. This chain joins TRBV6-5 and TRBJ2-7; 10 nucleotides match TRBD2. For the CDR3, the DNA is TGTGCCAGCAGTTACCCTAGCGGGAGCAATGAGCAGTACTTC. Its translation: CASSYPSGSNEQYF.